Following are 20 T cell receptor beta chains from one sample sequenced in a study of beta chain features in type 1 diabetes. Investigators reverse transcribed all isolated RNA, so they sequenced expressed TCRB transcripts. Assay: immunoSEQ multiplex PCR; the TCRdb copy retains only in-frame clones and omits some. The sample yields some 270,000 clones, 8% seen once. The specimen sequenced was central memory CD4+ T cells from blood. Receptor source: a woman between 18 and 29 years old in good health.

The chain links TRBV5-1 to TRBJ1-6; D gene uncertain. The germline V and J ends were trimmed by 1 base and 6 bases, with 11 bases remaining between them. Germline CDR1 reads SGHRS; CDR2 reads YFSETQ. This CDR3 has 15 amino acids. The CDR3 nucleotides are TGCGCCAGCAGCTTGTCAGGACTCCTTAATTCACCCCTCCACTTT. Protein: CASSLSGLLNSPLHF. Filled out from reference TRBV5-1 and TRBJ1-6, the complete variable domain reads KAGVTQTPRYLIKTRGQQVTLSCSPISGHRSVSWYQQTPGQGLQFLFEYFSETQRNKGNFPGRFSGRQFSNSRSEMNVSTLELGDSALYLCASSLSGLLNSPLHFGNGTRLTVT.

This clone appeared many times. The rearrangement links TRBV7-9 to TRBJ1-2, with a possible D match to TRBD1 (6 bases). The CDR3 has 14 amino acids. Trimming pared 3 bases from V and 3 bases from J, leaving 11 bases between. Germline CDR1 reads SEHNR; CDR2 reads FQNEAQ (reference sequence). CDR3 coding DNA: TGTGCCAGCAGCTTCCCCCAGGGGTACTATGGCTACACCTTC. Protein: CASSFPQGYYGYTF.

This chain connects TRBV19 to TRBJ2-1; the match to TRBD1 covers 8 bases. Per the germline V gene, CDR1 is LNHDA and CDR2 is SQIVND (reference sequence). The trim removed 0 bases at V and 6 bases at J, leaving 4 bases unmatched. This CDR3 is 15 amino acids long. CDR3 DNA sequence: TGTGCCAGTAGTATAGATCGGACAGGGACCAATGAGCAGTTCTTC. This gives the protein CASSIDRTGTNEQFF.

This clone was detected a few times. This chain joins TRBV19 and TRBJ1-2, with 7 nucleotides matching TRBD1. The CDR3 length is 12 residues. With V trimmed by 7 bases and J by 4 bases, 3 bases remained unmatched. CDR1 is LNHDA and CDR2 is SQIVND in the germline V gene (reference sequence). The CDR3 DNA reads as TGTGCCAGTACCCAGGGGGGCTATGGCTACACCTTC. It is translated as CASTQGGYGYTF.

This clone occurred a few times. The chain is built from TRBV6-5 and TRBJ2-4, with unresolved D. The CDR3 has 15 residues. Trimming left V 4 bases short and J 1 base short, with 11 bases between. Germline V gene lookup returns CDR1 MNHEY and CDR2 SVGAGI. CDR3 region: CASSSMIGAKNIQYF. CDR3 sequence (DNA): TGTGCCAGCAGTTCGATGATCGGGGCCAAAAACATTCAGTACTTC.

The sample holds many counts of this clone. The chain employs TRBV7-9 and TRBJ1-1; D gene uncertain. This CDR3 has 15 residues. Germline V CDR1 and CDR2: SEHNR, FQNEAQ (reference sequence). The V end was cut by 1 base, the J end by 6 bases, with 15 bases between. Written as DNA, the CDR3 is TGTGCCAGCAGCTTAGAGAGGGCATACACAGCTGAAGCTTTCTTT. The encoded protein is CASSLERAYTAEAFF.

The J gene is TRBJ1-1, the V gene TRBV9; D ambiguous. This CDR3 is 15 amino acids long. Trimming stripped 0 bases from V and 1 base from J, with 10 bases between. Germline V gives CDR1 SGDLS, CDR2 YYNGEE. CDR3 DNA sequence: TGTGCCAGCAGCGTAGAGGGAGAGGGGAACACTGAAGCTTTCTTT. Protein product: CASSVEGEGNTEAFF.

This clone was counted only a few times. V is TRBV7-9 and J is TRBJ2-1; D is possibly TRBD2 (6 bases). CDR1 and CDR2 (germline): SEHNR, FQNEAQ (reference sequence). CDR3 size: 16 residues. Trimming shortened V by 5 bases and J by 0 bases, and 14 bases separated the two germline ends. The CDR3 reads CASSPYGGSSYNEQFF. The DNA of the CDR3 is TGTGCCAGCAGCCCCTATGGGGGGAGCTCCTACAATGAGCAGTTCTTC.

The chain has TRBV4-2 and TRBJ1-1; 9 nucleotides line up with TRBD1. Trimming cost V 5 bases and J 4 bases; bases outside gene matches: 5. Germline CDR1 and CDR2: LGHNA and YNFKEQ. The CDR3 is made up of 14 amino acids. The CDR3 spells CASSSRQGGTEAFF. The CDR3 DNA reads as TGTGCCAGCAGCTCGCGACAGGGGGGCACTGAAGCTTTCTTT.

This clone showed up just a few times. The chain has TRBV6-5 and TRBJ2-3; D unresolved. Trimming removed 4 bases from V and 0 bases from J, with 11 bases in between. Germline V gene lookup returns CDR1 MNHEY and CDR2 SVGAGI. CDR3 size: 15 residues. The CDR3: CASSLLQESTDTQYF. The DNA for the CDR3 is TGTGCCAGCAGTTTACTCCAGGAAAGCACAGATACGCAGTATTTT.

The chain couples TRBV5-4 to TRBJ2-5; 10 bases fit TRBD2. J gave up 2 bases and V 1 base, and 8 bases lay outside the gene matches. This CDR3 contains 17 residues. The germline V gene encodes CDR1 SGHNT and CDR2 YYREEE (reference sequence). In DNA, the CDR3 is TGTGCCAGCAGCTTGACCTATCTAGCGGGGGTTCAAGAGACCCAGTACTTC. Protein sequence: CASSLTYLAGVQETQYF.

This rearrangement joins TRBV10-3 to TRBJ2-7; D may be TRBD2 (6 bases). Germline CDR1 and CDR2: ENHRY and SYGVKD. Trimming removed 2 bases from V and 7 bases from J, with 24 bases in between. The CDR3 spans 17 residues. The CDR3 loop reads CAISERAGTLRTGEQYF. The CDR3 DNA sequence: TGTGCCATCAGTGAGCGAGCCGGGACTTTAAGGACGGGGGAGCAGTACTTC.

This clone has only a few counts. This sequence joins TRBV7-4 and TRBJ2-2; TRBD2 matches 7 bases. With V trimmed by 3 bases and J by 8 bases, 6 bases remained unmatched. There are 14 residues in the CDR3. Germline V gene data show CDR1 as SGHVT and CDR2 as SQSDAQ. CDR3: CASSFIRDYGELFF. CDR3 bases: TGTGCCAGCAGCTTTATACGGGACTATGGGGAGCTGTTTTTT.

This clone occurred a few times. The V gene is TRBV4-2, the J gene TRBJ2-1; D call uncertain. The germline V and J ends were trimmed by 2 bases and 8 bases, with 13 bases remaining between them. CDR3 length: 14 amino acids. CDR1 is LGHNA, CDR2 YNFKEQ, per germline. The CDR3 protein is CASSQFLGKDEQFF. CDR3 nucleotide sequence: TGTGCCAGCAGCCAATTCCTAGGAAAGGATGAGCAGTTCTTC.

Comments on this clone: At the DNA level, this CDR3 is encoded by other sequences in the same sample as well. The genes are TRBV5-6 and TRBJ1-2; possible D gene TRBD1, 6 bases. The CDR3 is made up of 13 amino acids. Germline lookup yields CDR1 SGHDT and CDR2 YYEEEE. The V end was cut by 5 bases, the J end by 6 bases, with 14 bases between. The CDR3 bases are TGTGCCAGCAGTCGAACAGGGTCCAATGGCTACACCTTC. It encodes CASSRTGSNGYTF.

This clone came up many times. The V and J genes are TRBV6-1 and TRBJ2-7; the D gene is possibly TRBD2 (5 bases). This CDR3 has 13 amino acids. Deletions cut 4 bases from V and 3 bases from J, with 10 bases between. The V gene's germline CDR1 is MNHNS and CDR2 SASEGT. CDR3 sequence reads: CASSVEADYEQYV. CDR3 nucleotides: TGTGCCAGCAGTGTGGAGGCGGACTACGAGCAGTACGTC.

The chain has TRBV4-3 and TRBJ1-4; the match to TRBD1 covers 8 bases. CDR1 and CDR2 (germline): LGHNA, YSLEER. The CDR3 loop spans 14 amino acids. V trimming: 2 bases; J trimming: 5 bases; junction bases outside the gene matches: 1. CDR3 coding DNA: TGCGCCAGCAGCCAACGACAGGGGAATGAAAAACTGTTTTTT. Residues: CASSQRQGNEKLFF.

This clone appeared a few times. This sequence joins TRBV11-2 and TRBJ2-3; D might be TRBD2 (5 bases). The ends were cut back, 5 bases at V and 4 bases at J, with 16 bases in the middle. Germline CDR1 reads SGHAT; CDR2 reads FQNNGV. CDR3 size: 15 residues. The CDR3, as DNA: TGTGCCAGCAGCCAAGGACTGGGCAGCGCAGATACGCAGTATTTT. Its translation is CASSQGLGSADTQYF. Supplemented by reference TRBV11-2 and TRBJ2-3, the full variable domain reads EAGVAQSPRYKIIEKRQSVAFWCNPISGHATLYWYQQILGQGPKLLIQFQNNGVVDDSQLPKDRFSAERLKGVDSTLKIQPAKLEDSAVYLCASSQGLGSADTQYFGPGTRLTVL.

The table lists this clone with a few counts. This chain joins TRBV9 and TRBJ2-3; no clear D. The V and J ends lost 0 bases and 5 bases respectively, with 7 bases between them. Germline CDR1 and CDR2: SGDLS and YYNGEE. The CDR3 loop spans 13 amino acids. The CDR3 DNA follows: TGTGCCAGCAGCGTAGGATTTCGAGATACGCAGTATTTT. As protein: CASSVGFRDTQYF.

The rearrangement links TRBV7-9 to TRBJ1-2; D not certain. The CDR3 runs 14 residues. The ends were cut back, 1 base at V and 4 bases at J, with 10 bases in the middle. Germline V lookup: CDR1 SEHNR, CDR2 FQNEAQ (reference sequence). As DNA, the CDR3 is TGTGCCAGCAGCTTAGGAGGGATACTCTATGGCTACACCTTC. Protein: CASSLGGILYGYTF.